The present T cell receptor (beta chain) was sequenced within a study of shared clonotypes between healthy human individuals. Overall study: Ranging from 18 to 49 in age, donors were two women and a few men. Study-wide results and limits: The sampled material consisted only of blood, and tissue repertoires are likely to differ.

Regarding this clone: Its antigen is undetermined.

Clones were sequenced by immunoSEQ multiplex PCR, and TCRdb holds only the in-frame ones, with some missing. The profile shows millions of clones, over 85% of them singletons. The V segment lost 0 bases and the J segment 0 bases; nucleotides outside the gene matches: 5. CDR1 and CDR2 (germline): MGHRA, YSYEKL. This CDR3 contains 18 residues. The TCR sequence derives from a man between 18 and 35 years old in good health. Some clones in this sample may be carry-over from other donors' samples. Sequencing was carried out using naive CD4+ T cells from PBMCs. Subset reported: CD45RA+ positively selected. The rearrangement uses TRBV4-1 and TRBJ2-1; the match to TRBD2 covers 10 bases. CDR3 sequence: CASSQETSGTYSYNEQFF. In nucleotides, the CDR3 is TGCGCCAGCAGCCAAGAAACTAGCGGGACCTACTCCTACAATGAGCAGTTCTTC.